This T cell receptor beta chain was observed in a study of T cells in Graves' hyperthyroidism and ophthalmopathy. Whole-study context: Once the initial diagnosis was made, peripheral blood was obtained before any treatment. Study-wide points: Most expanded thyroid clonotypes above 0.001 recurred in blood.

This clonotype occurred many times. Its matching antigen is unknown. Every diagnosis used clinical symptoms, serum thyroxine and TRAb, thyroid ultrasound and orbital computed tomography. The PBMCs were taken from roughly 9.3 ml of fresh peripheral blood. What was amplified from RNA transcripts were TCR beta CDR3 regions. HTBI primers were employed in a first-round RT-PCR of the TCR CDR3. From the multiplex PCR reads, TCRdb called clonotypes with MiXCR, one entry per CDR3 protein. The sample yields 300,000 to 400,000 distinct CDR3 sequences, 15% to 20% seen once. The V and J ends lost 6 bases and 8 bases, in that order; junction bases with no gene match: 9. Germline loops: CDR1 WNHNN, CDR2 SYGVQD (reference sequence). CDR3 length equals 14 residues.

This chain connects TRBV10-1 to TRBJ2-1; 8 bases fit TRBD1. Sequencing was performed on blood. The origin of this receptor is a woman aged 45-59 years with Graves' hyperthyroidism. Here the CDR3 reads CASSDRTGTHEQFF. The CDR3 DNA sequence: TGCGCCAGCAGCGACAGGACAGGGACGCATGAGCAGTTCTTC.